Below are 2 T cell receptor beta chains sequenced from a single sample in a study of identical twins. TCRdb reprocessed the 5' RACE reads with MiXCR, giving one entry per CDR3 protein. The sample carries hundreds of thousands of distinct CDR3 sequences, 18% recorded once. The same sample was also used in a study of T cells expressing NK-cell markers.

What was sequenced was PBMCs. Every receptor here comes from a young woman in good health.

This clonotype was picked up a small number of times. The rearrangement joins TRBV5-1 to TRBJ2-3; TRBD1 matches at 10 bases. Per the germline V gene, CDR1 is SGHRS and CDR2 is YFSETQ. The CDR3 loop spans 14 amino acids. The trim removed 8 bases at V and 4 bases at J, leaving 7 bases unmatched. CDR3 region: CASSGTGDADTQYF. CDR3 nucleotide sequence: TGCGCCAGTTCCGGGACAGGGGACGCAGATACGCAGTATTTT.

V is TRBV12-3 or TRBV12-4 and J is TRBJ2-7; 9 bases line up with TRBD1. Losses at the gene ends were 6 bases for V and 6 bases for J; bases not matched to a gene: 9. The length of the CDR3 is 14 residues. CDR3: CASSPGTGLFEQYF. CDR3 bases: TGTGCCAGCAGCCCCGGGACAGGGTTATTCGAGCAGTACTTC.